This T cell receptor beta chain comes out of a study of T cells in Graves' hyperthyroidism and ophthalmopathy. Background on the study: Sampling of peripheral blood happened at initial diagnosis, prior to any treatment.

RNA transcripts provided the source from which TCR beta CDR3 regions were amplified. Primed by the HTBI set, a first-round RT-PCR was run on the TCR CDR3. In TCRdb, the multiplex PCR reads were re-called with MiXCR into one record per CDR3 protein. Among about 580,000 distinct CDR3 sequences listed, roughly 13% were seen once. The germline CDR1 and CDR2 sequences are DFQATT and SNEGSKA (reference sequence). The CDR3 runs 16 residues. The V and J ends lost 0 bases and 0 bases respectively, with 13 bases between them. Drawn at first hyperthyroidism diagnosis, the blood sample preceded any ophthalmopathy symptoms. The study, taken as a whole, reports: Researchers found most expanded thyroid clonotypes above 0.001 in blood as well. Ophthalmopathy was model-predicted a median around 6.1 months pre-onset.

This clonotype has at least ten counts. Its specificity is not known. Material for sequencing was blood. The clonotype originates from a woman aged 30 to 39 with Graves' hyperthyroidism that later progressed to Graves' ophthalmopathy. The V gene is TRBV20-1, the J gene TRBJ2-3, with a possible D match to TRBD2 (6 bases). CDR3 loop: CSARDRMRGSTDTQYF. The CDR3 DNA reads TGCAGTGCTAGAGATCGGATGCGGGGCAGCACAGATACGCAGTATTTT.